Following are 31 T cell receptor beta chains from one sample sequenced in a study of blood T cells in healthy people across ages. Together with a sample-barcoded 5' primer, a J-beta primer mix was included in a second PCR lasting roughly 6 to 12 cycles. TCRdb itself ran the 5' RACE reads through MiXCR, one entry per CDR3 protein. The table shows over 500,000 distinct CDR3 sequences, with over 25% occurring only once. The sample also formed part of further work on T cells of mothers and their children.

Sequenced: blood. All receptors come from a boy aged 2-9 years in good health.

This sequence joins TRBV5-1 and TRBJ1-5, with 7 bases lining up with TRBD1. Germline CDR1 SGHRS, CDR2 YFSETQ. The CDR3 is 14 amino acids. Losses at the gene ends were 4 bases for V and 2 bases for J; bases not matched to a gene: 3. In DNA form, the CDR3 reads TGCGCCAGCAGCGCCGGGACAGGCAATCAGCCCCAGCATTTT. It specifies CASSAGTGNQPQHF. Using reference TRBV5-1 and TRBJ1-5 for the parts outside the CDR3, the full variable domain is KAGVTQTPRYLIKTRGQQVTLSCSPISGHRSVSWYQQTPGQGLQFLFEYFSETQRNKGNFPGRFSGRQFSNSRSEMNVSTLELGDSALYLCASSAGTGNQPQHFGDGTRLSIL.

This chain links TRBV12-1 with TRBJ2-7; the table's D call of TRBD1 was not tested on the DNA. TRBV12-1 has pseudogene status. This CDR3 spans 21 amino acids. The DNA for the CDR3 is TGTGCCAGCAGCTTTGCGTGTGGCCCGGGACAGGGGGCTTTGCCGACCTACGAGCAGTACTTC. Translating gives CASSFACGPGQGALPTYEQYF.

This rearrangement joins TRBV12-5 to TRBJ1-2; D not resolved. This CDR3 contains 12 residues. Trimming left V 5 bases short and J 4 bases short, with 8 bases between. Germline lookup yields CDR1 LGHNT and CDR2 FRNRAP. In DNA, the CDR3 is TGTGCTAGTGGTACCCACGGCTATGGCTACACCTTC. Its protein is CASGTHGYGYTF.

The chain has TRBV12-5 and TRBJ1-2, with D tentatively TRBD1 (6 bases). Germline V gene lookup returns CDR1 LGHNT and CDR2 FRNRAP. V lost 3 bases and J lost 4, with 12 bases in between. The CDR3 has 14 amino acids. Here the CDR3 DNA reads TGTGCTAGTGGTTTCTTTTCAGGGGTCTATGGCTACACCTTC. Its translation is CASGFFSGVYGYTF.

The chain carries TRBV2 and TRBJ2-5; 8 nucleotides align to TRBD2. The CDR3 is 15 residues long. Germline CDR1 and CDR2: SNHLY and FYNNEI. Unmatched junction bases numbered 5, after V lost 0 bases and J lost 5 bases. CDR3 coding DNA: TGTGCCAGCAGTGAAGCAGGGCGGGGGGAGGAGACCCAGTACTTC. Translating gives CASSEAGRGEETQYF.

The rearrangement links TRBV10-2 to TRBJ2-7; D not resolved. V was cut by 5 bases and J by 5 bases, with 10 bases left in between. This CDR3 region has 12 residues. Germline V lookup: CDR1 WSHSY, CDR2 SAAADI. The CDR3 sequence is CASSLTTHEQYF. CDR3 in DNA: TGCGCCAGCAGTCTGACAACCCACGAGCAGTACTTC.

This chain connects TRBV12-3 or TRBV12-4 to TRBJ1-4; the D is unclear. This CDR3 spans 14 amino acids. V was shortened by 2 bases and J by 1 base, with 5 bases between the two germline ends. CDR3 region: CASSLRVTNEKLFF. For the CDR3, the DNA is TGTGCCAGCAGTTTAAGGGTAACTAATGAAAAACTGTTTTTT.

The gene calls are TRBV7-9 and TRBJ1-2, with D possibly TRBD1 on 5 matching bases. Germline V gene lookup returns CDR1 SEHNR and CDR2 FQNEAQ (reference sequence). V lost 5 bases, J lost 5 bases, and 21 bases lay in between. The CDR3 runs 16 residues. CDR3 nucleotides: TGTGCCAGCAGCCGGAAGGGGAATAGGGGTCGGTATGGCTACACCTTC. It specifies CASSRKGNRGRYGYTF.

This clonotype was observed a handful of times. The CDR3 region is CSATQGQETQYF. DNA of the CDR3: TGCAGTGCCACACAGGGGCAAGAGACCCAGTACTTC. The V gene is TRBV20-1, the J gene TRBJ2-5, with 7 bases matching TRBD1. This CDR3 contains 12 residues. V shed 6 bases, J shed 2 bases, and the junction held 3 bases outside the gene matches. Germline V gene sequence: CDR1 DFQATT, CDR2 SNEGSKA (reference sequence).

This clonotype was recorded a few times. V and J are TRBV18 and TRBJ2-3; 9 bases are a match to TRBD2. The CDR3 consists of 16 residues. V was clipped by 1 base and J by 5 bases; unmatched bases: 7. Germline assignment: CDR1 KGHSH and CDR2 LQKENI. The CDR3 DNA sequence: TGTGCCAGCTCACCACGTTTGAGCGGGAGGCAAGATACGCAGTATTTT. This sequence encodes CASSPRLSGRQDTQYF. Together with reference TRBV18 and TRBJ2-3, the CDR3 gives the full variable domain: NAGVMQNPRHLVRRRGQEARLRCSPMKGHSHVYWYRQLPEEGLKFMVYLQKENIIDESGMPKERFSAEFPKEGPSILRIQQVVRGDSAAYFCASSPRLSGRQDTQYFGPGTRLTVL.

Here the CDR3 reads CSAAAMGLAGGEKDTQYF. In nucleotides, the CDR3 is TGCAGTGCTGCCGCAATGGGACTAGCGGGAGGGGAGAAAGATACGCAGTATTTT. The chain uses TRBV20-1 and TRBJ2-3, with 16 positions matching TRBD2. The germline V gene has CDR1 DFQATT and CDR2 SNEGSKA (reference sequence). V trimming: 5 bases; J trimming: 5 bases; junction bases outside the gene matches: 13. This CDR3 is 18 amino acids long.

This chain uses TRBV11-2 with TRBJ2-3, with D perhaps TRBD2 (6 bases). CDR3 length: 15 amino acids. Trimming took 5 bases from V and 4 from J, leaving 16 bases between them. The germline V gene encodes CDR1 SGHAT and CDR2 FQNNGV. The CDR3 loop reads CASSPTLGEADTQYF. The CDR3 nucleotides read TGTGCCAGCAGCCCCACTCTGGGGGAGGCAGATACGCAGTATTTT.

For this clonotype: Compared with germline, one end of the junction differs, possibly owing to a read error. This rearrangement joins TRBV27 to TRBJ1-6, with D unresolved. The CDR3 totals 16 residues. CDR1 is MNHEY, CDR2 SMNVEV, per germline (reference sequence). CDR3 in amino acids: CAGSLLHRIYNSPLHF. Here the CDR3 DNA reads TGTGCCGGCAGTCTCCTCCACAGAATTTATAATTCACCCCTCCACTTT.

J is TRBJ2-6 and V is TRBV12-3 or TRBV12-4, with D perhaps TRBD1 (5 bases). V was pared by 2 bases and J by 3 bases, with 8 bases between. The CDR3 sequence is 15 residues long. CDR3 protein: CASSLYRNGANVLTF. The CDR3 region has the DNA TGTGCCAGCAGTTTATACAGGAATGGGGCCAACGTCCTGACTTTC.

The V and J genes are TRBV12-3 or TRBV12-4 and TRBJ2-6; 8 positions agree with TRBD1. J was trimmed by 0 bases and V by 6 bases; bases with no gene match: 4. The CDR3 contains 16 residues. The CDR3: CASSRTGFSGANVLTF. DNA for the CDR3: TGTGCCAGCAGCAGGACAGGGTTCTCTGGGGCCAACGTCCTGACTTTC.

The V call is TRBV7-8, the J call TRBJ2-3, with D perhaps TRBD1 (5 bases). Trimming pared 1 base from V and 3 bases from J, leaving 14 bases between. This CDR3 has 16 residues. Germline CDR1 is SGHVS and CDR2 is FQNEAQ. The CDR3 DNA sequence: TGTGCCAGCAGCTTAGAAGGCCAGGGCATTACAGATACGCAGTATTTT. Protein product: CASSLEGQGITDTQYF.

In this sample, this clonotype turned up a few times. The chain is built from TRBV2 and TRBJ2-7, with a tentative D call TRBD2 (6 bases). The CDR3 is made up of 12 amino acids. Per germline, CDR1 SNHLY and CDR2 FYNNEI. Trimming took 6 bases from V and 4 from J, leaving 10 bases between them. The chain's CDR3 is CASRGAGYEQYF. In DNA, the CDR3 is TGTGCCAGCAGAGGGGCGGGGTACGAGCAGTACTTC.

This clonotype was seen more than once but under ten times. The CDR3 DNA reads as TGCGCCAGCAGCCCGGGGTGGGACTCTTCAAACTATGGCTACACCTTC. It yields the protein CASSPGWDSSNYGYTF. The chain uses TRBV5-1 and TRBJ1-2; the D gene is possibly TRBD1 (5 bases). This CDR3 has 16 amino acids. Trimming stripped 4 bases from V and 2 bases from J, with 18 bases between. Germline CDR1 reads SGHRS; CDR2 reads YFSETQ.

The V gene is TRBV6-6, the J gene TRBJ2-7, with 7 bases aligning to TRBD2. The germline V gene encodes CDR1 MNHNY and CDR2 SVGAGI (reference sequence). CDR3 length: 13 residues. V was clipped by 5 bases and J by 4 bases; unmatched bases: 5. The DNA for the CDR3 is TGTGCCAGCAGTCCCGGGACTATTTACGAGCAGTACTTC. This sequence encodes CASSPGTIYEQYF.

This clonotype was seen more than once but under ten times. V and J are TRBV4-3 and TRBJ2-7; no firm D call. Germline CDR1 and CDR2: LGHNA and YSLEER. V dropped 4 bases and J dropped 1 base, with 14 bases sitting between them. The CDR3 spans 15 residues. The CDR3 loop is CASSPSAADSYEQYF. CDR3 DNA: TGCGCCAGCAGCCCATCGGCGGCAGATTCCTACGAGCAGTACTTC.

The chain has TRBV9 and TRBJ1-1, with D unresolved. Germline V lookup: CDR1 SGDLS, CDR2 YYNGEE. CDR3 size: 13 residues. Trimming stripped 0 bases from V and 5 bases from J, with 8 bases between. CDR3: CASSVAVATEAFF. The CDR3 DNA follows: TGTGCCAGCAGCGTAGCTGTCGCGACTGAAGCTTTCTTT.

The table lists this clonotype with a few counts. The V gene is TRBV20-1, the J gene TRBJ1-2, with TRBD1 matching over 7 bases. Germline values: CDR1 DFQATT, CDR2 SNEGSKA (reference sequence). V lost 6 bases, J lost 4 bases, and 8 bases stayed unmatched. The CDR3 totals 13 residues. The CDR3 is CSASGTAAYGYTF. DNA of the CDR3: TGCAGTGCCTCCGGGACAGCAGCCTATGGCTACACCTTC.

This clonotype has only a few counts. V is TRBV9 and J is TRBJ2-1; D perhaps matches TRBD1 (6 bases). The CDR3 consists of 17 residues. The germline V gene encodes CDR1 SGDLS and CDR2 YYNGEE. The V and J ends lost 1 base and 4 bases respectively, with 18 bases between them. The CDR3, as DNA: TGTGCCAGCAGCGTACGCTCCAGGGGTATAGGATACAATGAGCAGTTCTTC. Protein product: CASSVRSRGIGYNEQFF.

The table lists this clonotype with a few counts. The CDR3 loop is CASSDGGPYNEQFF. The CDR3 DNA reads as TGTGCCAGCAGTGACGGGGGGCCCTACAATGAGCAGTTCTTC. The chain carries TRBV27 and TRBJ2-1; perhaps TRBD2 as D (7 bases). V lost 5 bases and J lost 2, with 10 bases in between. The CDR3 has 14 amino acids. CDR1 and CDR2 (germline): MNHEY, SMNVEV (reference sequence).

This clonotype turned up a few times. CDR3: CASSLSVLDEQYF. The CDR3 DNA reads TGTGCCAGCAGTTTATCGGTATTGGACGAGCAGTACTTC. This rearrangement joins TRBV27 to TRBJ2-5; D ambiguous. With the DNA end fitting TRBJ2-7 better, the J assignment may be wrong. In germline, CDR1 is MNHEY, CDR2 SMNVEV (reference sequence). The length of the CDR3 is 13 residues.

This clonotype has more than one count but fewer than ten. The chain joins TRBV6-6 to TRBJ2-1, with TRBD2 matching over 7 bases. The CDR3 spans 15 residues. The V gene end was trimmed by 6 bases and the J gene end by 3 bases; junction bases not matched to a gene: 8. Germline values: CDR1 MNHNY, CDR2 SVGAGI (reference sequence). The CDR3 loop is CASSQSGTLYNEQFF. CDR3 nucleotide sequence: TGTGCCAGCAGCCAAAGCGGGACCCTCTACAATGAGCAGTTCTTC.

The rearrangement joins TRBV15 to TRBJ1-1; 8 bases agree with TRBD1. The CDR3 runs to 14 residues. V lost 0 bases and J lost 7; bases outside the gene matches: 4. Germline V gives CDR1 LNHNV, CDR2 YYDKDF (reference sequence). Written as DNA, the CDR3 is TGTGCCACCAGCAGAGATATGGACAGGGATGAAGCTTTCTTT. It translates to CATSRDMDRDEAFF.

The gene calls are TRBV20-1 and TRBJ1-4; D perhaps matches TRBD1 (5 bases). This CDR3 is 16 amino acids long. Trimming took 0 bases from V and 4 from J, leaving 15 bases between them. Germline CDR1 DFQATT, CDR2 SNEGSKA (reference sequence). Here the CDR3 DNA reads TGCAGTGCTAGAGATGGGACCGGGACCGATAATGAAAAACTGTTTTTT. This encodes CSARDGTGTDNEKLFF.

In this sample, this clonotype turned up a few times. The chain joins TRBV4-2 to TRBJ2-5; 8 bases map to TRBD2. The CDR3 has 17 amino acids. J gave up 4 bases and V 0 bases, and 10 bases lay outside the gene matches. The V gene's germline CDR1 is LGHNA and CDR2 YNFKEQ. The CDR3: CASSQDPGLAAGETQYF. The CDR3, as DNA: TGTGCCAGCAGCCAAGATCCAGGACTAGCCGCAGGAGAGACCCAGTACTTC.

The chain couples TRBV20-1 to TRBJ2-3; tentatively, D is TRBD1 or TRBD2 (6 bases each). The germline V gene encodes CDR1 DFQATT and CDR2 SNEGSKA (reference sequence). The CDR3 consists of 15 residues. V was shortened by 1 base and J by 2 bases, with 13 bases between the two germline ends. The CDR3, as DNA: TGCAGTGCTAGAGTGGGGGCTAGCGTCACAGATACGCAGTATTTT. Translation: CSARVGASVTDTQYF.

The V and J genes are TRBV11-1 and TRBJ2-4; no clear D gene. CDR1 is SGHAT and CDR2 is FQDESV in the germline V gene (reference sequence). The CDR3 spans 15 residues. V was pared by 4 bases and J by 0 bases, with 10 bases between. The CDR3 loop is CASSYGSIAKNIQYF. The CDR3 DNA is TGTGCCAGCAGCTATGGGTCGATAGCCAAAAACATTCAGTACTTC.